The 7 T cell receptor beta chains listed next were all sequenced from one sample in a study of T cells in narcolepsy. TCRdb keeps only in-frame clones here, not all; method: immunoSEQ multiplex PCR. The table records 30,000 to 35,000 clones, roughly 80% of them present only once. Sequencing input: CD45RA- memory CD4+ T cells from PBMCs. The receptor set was obtained from a human donor with narcolepsy.

The genes are TRBV4-1 and TRBJ1-3; no reliable D call. CDR3 size: 15 residues. Germline CDR1 reads MGHRA; CDR2 reads YSYEKL. Trimming removed 4 bases at V and 3 bases at J, with 13 bases between. The CDR3 bases are TGCGCCAGCAGCCGAGTGATCGCCATTGGAAACACCATATATTTT. Encoded protein: CASSRVIAIGNTIYF.

This chain links TRBV9 with TRBJ1-6; D may be TRBD1 (5 bases). Germline loops: CDR1 SGDLS, CDR2 YYNGEE. CDR3 length: 15 amino acids. Trimming stripped 0 bases from V and 2 bases from J, with 6 bases between. Here the CDR3 reads CASSVGGAYNSPLHF. CDR3 nucleotides: TGTGCCAGCAGCGTAGGGGGCGCCTATAATTCACCCCTCCACTTT.

The rearrangement links TRBV19 to TRBJ2-2; the D gene could be TRBD1 or TRBD2 (5 bases each). Germline V gene lookup returns CDR1 LNHDA and CDR2 SQIVND (reference sequence). With 4 bases removed from V and 0 bases from J, the gap between germline ends came to 18 bases. The CDR3 runs 18 residues. CDR3 DNA: TGTGCCAGTAGTAACCCGCCCCCGGGGCAGGCGAACACCGGGGAGCTGTTTTTT. The encoded protein is CASSNPPPGQANTGELFF.

This chain joins TRBV19 and TRBJ2-7; TRBD1 aligns across 7 bases. Germline V gives CDR1 LNHDA, CDR2 SQIVND (reference sequence). The junction had 10 bases not matched to a gene; V was cut back by 5 bases and J by 9 bases. The CDR3 is 13 amino acids. As DNA, the CDR3 is TGTGCCAGTAGTCAAGGGGGCAGGGTCGGGCAGTACTTC. Amino acid sequence: CASSQGGRVGQYF.

V gene TRBV5-6 combines with J gene TRBJ2-3; 7 bases map to TRBD1. CDR3 length: 15 residues. V dropped 6 bases and J dropped 2; count of bases not matched to a gene: 9. Germline V gene sequence: CDR1 SGHDT, CDR2 YYEEEE. The CDR3 region is CASTIGGVPTDTQYF. CDR3 nucleotide sequence: TGTGCCAGCACCATAGGGGGCGTACCCACAGATACGCAGTATTTT.

This sequence joins TRBV7-6 and TRBJ1-1, with a weak D call TRBD1 (6 bases). Trimming removed 4 bases from V and 4 bases from J, with 13 bases in between. This CDR3 is built from 14 residues. The germline gives CDR1 SGHVS, CDR2 FNYEAQ. Written as DNA, the CDR3 is TGTGCCAGCAGCTCCAGGGGTTCAAGCACTGAAGCTTTCTTT. Encoded protein: CASSSRGSSTEAFF.

V usage is TRBV19 and J usage is TRBJ1-2; D is perhaps TRBD1 (5 bases). The V gene's germline CDR1 is LNHDA and CDR2 SQIVND (reference sequence). Between the trimmed V and J ends, which lost 2 bases and 2 bases, there was a span of 12 bases. This CDR3 is 15 amino acids long. CDR3 sequence: CASSIRFRENYGYTF. The CDR3 nucleotides are TGTGCCAGTAGTATAAGGTTCAGGGAGAACTATGGCTACACCTTC.